The rows below give T cell receptor beta chains drawn from one sample of a study of OX40 agonist ivuxolimab in advanced cancers. Only in-frame clones appear in the TCRdb table, and some are missing; sequencing was by immunoSEQ multiplex PCR. This table holds 83,000 or so clones, just over 85% found once. The specimen was CD4+ or CD8+ T cells sorted from blood, collected in a trial of the OX40 agonist ivuxolimab. Every receptor here comes from an adult with an advanced solid tumor such as melanoma, head and neck, liver or kidney cancer. CDR3s include the opening cysteine and the closing phenylalanine or tryptophan. Size tells how often a clone was seen (once, few, many) or the class of an expanded clone, and some rows leave it out.

clone size: .
J gene: TRBJ1-4
V gene: TRBV5-4
CDR3 protein: CASSPQGRNEKLFF

clone size: .
J gene: TRBJ2-3
V gene: TRBV9
CDR3 protein: CASSRLAGFTDTQYF

clone size: .
J gene: TRBJ2-3
V gene: TRBV6-5
CDR3 protein: CASSATDTDTQYF

clone size: .
J gene: TRBJ1-1
V gene: TRBV15
CDR3 protein: CATSAGVNTEAFF

clone size: .
J gene: TRBJ1-2
V gene: TRBV7-2
CDR3 protein: CASSPGDRGRNYGYTF

clone size: .
J gene: TRBJ1-4
V gene: TRBV7-2
CDR3 protein: CASSLVRGRSEKLFF

clone size: .
J gene: TRBJ2-6
V gene: TRBV5-6
CDR3 protein: CASSLETSGANVLTF

clone size: .
J gene: TRBJ2-1
V gene: TRBV30
CDR3 protein: CAWSPPGTSGTQFF

clone size: once
J gene: TRBJ2-7
V gene: TRBV4-1
CDR3 protein: CASRRGQGAYEQYF

clone size: .
J gene: TRBJ1-1
V gene: TRBV29-1
CDR3 protein: CSVVRYTNTEAFF

clone size: once
J gene: TRBJ2-3
V gene: TRBV11-1
CDR3 protein: CASSTTGVVDTQYF

clone size: .
J gene: TRBJ1-6
V gene: TRBV18
CDR3 protein: CASTGTETNNSPLHF

clone size: .
J gene: TRBJ2-2
V gene: TRBV25-1
CDR3 protein: CASSERGGNTGELFF

clone size: .
J gene: TRBJ1-2
V gene: TRBV19
CDR3 protein: CASRKKDYGYTF

clone size: .
J gene: TRBJ2-3
V gene: TRBV10-3
CDR3 protein: CAIRAGQGLAELTDTQYF

clone size: .
J gene: TRBJ2-1
V gene: TRBV28
CDR3 protein: CATSGGHSQFF

clone size: few
J gene: TRBJ1-3
V gene: TRBV13
CDR3 protein: CASSLVGYGTIYF

clone size: few
J gene: TRBJ2-3
V gene: TRBV6-1
CDR3 protein: CASSERRASTDTQYF

clone size: .
J gene: TRBJ2-5
V gene: TRBV4-1
CDR3 protein: CASSRTGWRETQYF

clone size: .
J gene: TRBJ1-1
V gene: TRBV14
CDR3 protein: CASSQYRTLNTEAFF

clone size: .
J gene: TRBJ2-5
V gene: TRBV7-3
CDR3 protein: CASSLEWLAVQETQYF

clone size: .
J gene: TRBJ2-7
V gene: TRBV5-1
CDR3 protein: CASSILAATGRAREQYF

clone size: .
J gene: TRBJ1-3
V gene: TRBV6-1
CDR3 protein: CASTDRAWGARQSGNTIYF

clone size: .
J gene: TRBJ1-2
V gene: TRBV4-3
CDR3 protein: CASSQVTGTGYGYTF

clone size: .
J gene: TRBJ2-1
V gene: TRBV7-3
CDR3 protein: CASSLGLAIQSDEQFF

clone size: .
J gene: TRBJ2-7
V gene: TRBV7-2
CDR3 protein: CASSLRGGQDDEQYF

clone size: once
J gene: TRBJ1-3
V gene: TRBV7-2
CDR3 protein: CASSLVLQGAGNTIYF

clone size: .
J gene: TRBJ1-5
V gene: TRBV27
CDR3 protein: CASRGQSFQPQHF

clone size: few
J gene: TRBJ2-3
V gene: TRBV29-1
CDR3 protein: CSVEYEADTQYF

clone size: once
J gene: TRBJ1-2
V gene: TRBV5-1
CDR3 protein: CASSLKDNYGYTF

clone size: few
J gene: TRBJ1-3
V gene: TRBV30
CDR3 protein: CAWATGTGGNTIYF

clone size: .
J gene: TRBJ1-3
V gene: TRBV7-9
CDR3 protein: CASSSRQTSGNTIYF

clone size: .
J gene: TRBJ2-2
V gene: TRBV9
CDR3 protein: CASRLLAGVFTGELFF

clone size: .
J gene: TRBJ2-7
V gene: TRBV28
CDR3 protein: CASVGTGPYEQYF

clone size: .
J gene: TRBJ1-1
V gene: TRBV6-5
CDR3 protein: CASSYRGDDTEAFF

clone size: .
J gene: TRBJ2-3
V gene: TRBV10-3
CDR3 protein: CATRTGHSTDTQYF

clone size: .
J gene: TRBJ2-5
V gene: TRBV7-2
CDR3 protein: CASSLGTVETQYF

clone size: .
J gene: TRBJ1-2
V gene: TRBV5-8
CDR3 protein: CASSLGQGVTYGYTF

clone size: .
J gene: TRBJ1-1
V gene: TRBV19
CDR3 protein: CASSIGGFTEAFF

clone size: .
J gene: TRBJ1-4
V gene: TRBV4-1
CDR3 protein: CASSQERSRLNEKLFF

clone size: .
J gene: TRBJ2-7
V gene: TRBV7-2
CDR3 protein: CASKPGPIPSEQYF